This passage covers 18 T cell receptor beta chains from one sample sequenced in a study of blood T cell repertoires in COVID-19. Sequencing was performed with immunoSEQ multiplex PCR; in TCRdb, only in-frame clones are kept and a portion is missing. This table has roughly 150,000 clones, more than 75% appearing once. Sequencing used peripheral blood. Source of these receptors: a man aged 45 to 65 who had recovered from COVID-19.

This chain uses TRBV7-2 with TRBJ2-1; 10 positions match TRBD1. V lost 3 bases and J lost 2; bases outside the gene matches: 1. The CDR3 is made up of 15 amino acids. Germline-derived CDR1 and CDR2 are SGHTA and FQGNSA. The CDR3 protein is CASSLTGGPYNEQFF. The CDR3 DNA reads as TGTGCCAGCAGCTTGACAGGGGGCCCCTACAATGAGCAGTTCTTC.

V gene TRBV7-2 combines with J gene TRBJ2-7; 11 bases are shared with TRBD2. Germline lookup yields CDR1 SGHTA and CDR2 FQGNSA. With V trimmed by 6 bases and J by 4 bases, 11 bases remained unmatched. The CDR3 spans 16 residues. The DNA for the CDR3 is TGTGCCAGCAGTCGAGAGGCCGGGACTAGCGGTTACGAGCAGTACTTC. Residues: CASSREAGTSGYEQYF.

The V and J genes are TRBV10-3 and TRBJ1-2; a weak D match, TRBD1 (5 bases). V was clipped by 3 bases and J by 2 bases, with 10 bases between them. Germline CDR1 is ENHRY and CDR2 is SYGVKD. CDR3 length: 14 residues. The CDR3 is CAISDQGGNYGYTF. CDR3 coding DNA: TGTGCCATCAGTGATCAGGGAGGGAACTATGGCTACACCTTC.

Only a few counts were recorded for this clone. This chain links TRBV21-1 with TRBJ1-6; the table assigns TRBD1, which was not confirmed against the DNA. TRBV21-1 counts as a pseudogene. CDR3 length: 15 residues. Written as DNA, the CDR3 is TGTGCCAGCAGCAAAGGGACAGCTTATAATTCACCCCTCCACTTT. Protein product: CASSKGTAYNSPLHF.

The chain employs TRBV6-2 or TRBV6-3 and TRBJ1-6; the D gene is possibly TRBD1 (6 bases). Germline-derived CDR1 and CDR2 are MNHEY and SVGEGT. The V end was cut by 6 bases, the J end by 5 bases, with 20 bases between. The CDR3 totals 17 residues. The DNA of the CDR3 is TGTGCCAGCAGCCCTAGAGGGGGTCATAAAAATAATTCACCCCTCCACTTT. Its protein is CASSPRGGHKNNSPLHF.

The chain couples TRBV21-1 to TRBJ2-7; TRBD1, the table's D call, lacks a check against the DNA. TRBV21-1 is a pseudogene segment. This CDR3 is built from 12 residues. The CDR3 sequence is CATGDRGYEQYF. CDR3 DNA sequence: TGTGCCACCGGGGACAGGGGGTACGAGCAGTACTTC.

The chain employs TRBV10-1 and TRBJ2-7; 8 bases agree with TRBD1. CDR1 is WNHNN and CDR2 is SYGVQD in the germline V gene (reference sequence). The CDR3 extends over 18 amino acids. The V segment lost 6 bases and the J segment 0 bases; nucleotides outside the gene matches: 16. Written as DNA, the CDR3 is TGCGCCAGCAGAGCTCAATCGGACAGGGCAAGGAGCTCCTACGAGCAGTACTTC. This sequence encodes CASRAQSDRARSSYEQYF.

The chain employs TRBV19 and TRBJ2-3; 8 bases map to TRBD2. Germline V gene data show CDR1 as LNHDA and CDR2 as SQIVND (reference sequence). The J segment lost 5 bases and the V segment lost 1 base, leaving 5 bases of the junction unmatched. CDR3 size: 15 residues. CDR3 bases: TGTGCCAGTAGTATAGTGGGTAGCGGGAAAGATACGCAGTATTTT. Translation gives CASSIVGSGKDTQYF. Variable domain in full (rest from reference TRBV19 and TRBJ2-3): DGGITQSPKYLFRKEGQNVTLSCEQNLNHDAMYWYRQDPGQGLRLIYYSQIVNDFQKGDIAEGYSVSREKKESFPLTVTSAQKNPTAFYLCASSIVGSGKDTQYFGPGTRLTVL.

The rearrangement uses TRBV10-3 and TRBJ2-1; D perhaps matches TRBD2 (5 bases). V lost 0 bases, J lost 4 bases, and 7 bases lay in between. The CDR3 length is 14 residues. Germline loops: CDR1 ENHRY, CDR2 SYGVKD. CDR3 sequence (DNA): TGTGCCATCAGTGAGTCGACGGGGTACAATGAGCAGTTCTTC. Translation gives CAISESTGYNEQFF.

This chain joins TRBV9 and TRBJ2-7; 7 bases line up with TRBD2. The CDR3 contains 15 residues. V gave up 0 bases and J gave up 3 bases; unmatched junction bases: 6. Germline V gene sequence: CDR1 SGDLS, CDR2 YYNGEE. The CDR3 nucleotides are TGTGCCAGCAGCGTAGGGGAGGGAAGTTTCTACGAGCAGTACTTC. It translates to CASSVGEGSFYEQYF.

The chain carries TRBV7-2 and TRBJ1-2, with TRBD1 matching 9 bases. The CDR3 is 16 residues long. Trimming took 1 base from V and 5 from J; bases not matched to a gene: 8. The germline V gene has CDR1 SGHTA and CDR2 FQGNSA. Here the CDR3 reads CASSLGADRGGYGYTF. CDR3 nucleotides: TGTGCCAGCAGCTTAGGGGCGGACAGGGGAGGTTATGGCTACACCTTC.

This clone turned up a few times. The V and J genes are TRBV6-1 and TRBJ1-2; maybe TRBD1 (5 bases). Germline V lookup: CDR1 MNHNS, CDR2 SASEGT. The CDR3 totals 13 residues. The V end was cut by 3 bases, the J end by 14 bases, with 19 bases between. This chain's CDR3 is CASSDRPTVQSTF. The DNA of the CDR3 is TGTGCCAGCAGTGATAGACCGACAGTTCAAAGTACCTTC.

The V gene is TRBV28, the J gene TRBJ2-5; 9 bases are shared with TRBD1. Germline CDR1 and CDR2: MDHEN and SYDVKM. CDR3 size: 15 residues. With V trimmed by 1 base and J by 4 bases, 4 bases remained unmatched. The CDR3 protein is CASSLFGTGTETQYF. CDR3 DNA sequence: TGTGCCAGCAGTTTATTCGGGACAGGGACAGAGACCCAGTACTTC.

The gene calls are TRBV29-1 and TRBJ2-5, with no clear D. The V gene lost 7 bases and the J gene lost 2 bases, with 11 bases spanning the gap. This CDR3 has 12 residues. Germline CDR1 and CDR2: SQVTM and ANQGSEA. The DNA for the CDR3 is TGCAGCGCCTACAGCTTTCAAGAGACCCAGTACTTC. The encoded protein is CSAYSFQETQYF.

The V gene is TRBV7-3, the J gene TRBJ2-7, with D unclear. This CDR3 is built from 14 residues. The V end lost 1 base, the J end lost 2 bases, and 9 bases lay between the germline ends. Germline CDR1 and CDR2: SGHTA and FQGTGA. The CDR3 spells CASSLRHSTYEQYF. In DNA, the CDR3 is TGTGCCAGCAGCTTAAGGCACAGTACCTACGAGCAGTACTTC.

This sequence joins TRBV5-1 and TRBJ2-3, with D uncertain. Trimming removed 0 bases from V and 0 bases from J, with 8 bases in between. This CDR3 has 15 amino acids. Germline V lookup: CDR1 SGHRS, CDR2 YFSETQ. The CDR3 is CASSLVAASTDTQYF. Written as DNA, the CDR3 is TGCGCCAGCAGCTTGGTCGCGGCTAGCACAGATACGCAGTATTTT.

This chain links TRBV2 with TRBJ2-1; D gene ambiguous. The CDR3 spans 13 residues. Trimming shortened V by 5 bases and J by 5 bases, and 10 bases separated the two germline ends. The germline CDR1 and CDR2 sequences are SNHLY and FYNNEI. In nucleotides, the CDR3 is TGTGCCAGCAGTTTGAACGAGAACAATGAGCAGTTCTTC. Translating gives CASSLNENNEQFF. The full variable domain, its missing parts supplied by reference TRBV2 and TRBJ2-1, is EPEVTQTPSHQVTQMGQEVILRCVPISNHLYFYWYRQILGQKVEFLVSFYNNEISEKSEIFDDQFSVERPDGSNFTLKIRSTKLEDSAMYFCASSLNENNEQFFGPGTRLTVL.

The V and J genes are TRBV9 and TRBJ2-3, with 12 bases lining up with TRBD2. With 0 bases clipped from V and 5 bases from J, the junction kept 1 base outside the gene matches. CDR1 and CDR2 (germline): SGDLS, YYNGEE. The CDR3 length is 15 residues. CDR3 in DNA: TGTGCCAGCAGCGTAGGACTAGCGGGGGAAGATACGCAGTATTTT. It translates to CASSVGLAGEDTQYF.